The next 13 T cell receptor beta chains were all read from a single sample in a study of T cell responses to AZD1222 COVID-19 vaccine. Data came from immunoSEQ multiplex PCR; TCRdb stores just in-frame clones and leaves some out. This sample has roughly 60,000 clones, with about 87% found just once. The sample consisted of peripheral blood, taken on day 0 of AZD1222 vaccination. The receptors here all came from an adult in good health.

The V call is TRBV23-1, the J call TRBJ2-2; TRBD2 matches at 13 bases. TRBV23-1 is reported as an ORF; its role is uncertain. CDR3 length equals 18 residues. Trimming removed 4 bases from V and 0 bases from J; junction bases left unmatched: 5. CDR3 in amino acids: CASSPAGTSGANTGELFF. The CDR3 DNA follows: TGCGCCAGCAGTCCCGCGGGGACTAGCGGGGCGAACACCGGGGAGCTGTTTTTT.

This clone was detected only once. The chain combines TRBV12-3 or TRBV12-4 with TRBJ1-5; D not resolved. V gave up 2 bases and J gave up 10 bases, with 9 bases separating them. The CDR3 runs 12 residues. The CDR3 is CASSLRGRPQHF. The DNA for the CDR3 is TGTGCCAGCAGTTTAAGAGGGCGACCCCAGCATTTT.

The J gene is TRBJ1-2, the V gene TRBV12-3 or TRBV12-4; D remains ambiguous. The V end lost 6 bases, the J end lost 8 bases, and 16 bases lay between the germline ends. The CDR3 consists of 13 residues. The CDR3 sequence: CASSRAVGLGYTF. Here the CDR3 DNA reads TGTGCCAGCAGCCGGGCAGTCGGGTTGGGCTACACCTTC.

The chain employs TRBV19 and TRBJ1-6; D possibly corresponds to TRBD1 (6 bases). CDR3 length equals 13 residues. Trimming stripped 5 bases from V and 8 bases from J, with 10 bases between. Germline V gene lookup returns CDR1 LNHDA and CDR2 SQIVND (reference sequence). The chain's CDR3 is CASSPRTDSPLHF. CDR3 sequence (DNA): TGTGCCAGTAGTCCCCGGACAGATTCACCCCTCCACTTT.

The V call is TRBV6-6, the J call TRBJ1-2; 7 positions agree with TRBD1. Trimming removed 5 bases from V and 2 bases from J; junction bases left unmatched: 11. Germline-derived CDR1 and CDR2 are MNHNY and SVGAGI (reference sequence). The CDR3 totals 16 residues. The CDR3 region is CASSRTIRQGNYGYTF. CDR3 in DNA: TGTGCCAGCAGTCGGACAATTAGACAGGGCAACTATGGCTACACCTTC.

This clone was detected only a few times. The gene calls are TRBV6-6 and TRBJ1-5; D uncertain. V shed 2 bases and J shed 9 bases, with 14 bases lying between them. The CDR3 sequence is 14 residues long. Germline values: CDR1 MNHNY, CDR2 SVGAGI (reference sequence). CDR3 nucleotide sequence: TGTGCCAGCAGTTACGGTGGGGAAGTGGGGCCCCAGCATTTT. Its translation: CASSYGGEVGPQHF.

This chain uses TRBV7-2 with TRBJ1-2; weak D call: TRBD1 (5 bases). V was trimmed by 5 bases and J by 6 bases, leaving 13 bases between them. The CDR3 totals 13 residues. Germline lookup yields CDR1 SGHTA and CDR2 FQGNSA. The CDR3 protein is CASSHGHSDGYTF. The CDR3 nucleotides read TGTGCCAGCAGCCACGGACACAGCGATGGCTACACCTTC.

V is TRBV6-1 and J is TRBJ2-5; no clear D. V gave up 3 bases and J gave up 7 bases, with 3 bases separating them. The CDR3 length is 10 residues. CDR1 MNHNS and CDR2 SASEGT come from the germline V gene. The CDR3 DNA sequence: TGTGCCAGCAGTGATTGGACCCAGTACTTC. This translates into CASSDWTQYF.

This chain uses TRBV27 with TRBJ1-1; D gene uncertain. The germline V gene encodes CDR1 MNHEY and CDR2 SMNVEV (reference sequence). This CDR3 is 15 amino acids long. Trimming left V 4 bases short and J 6 bases short, with 18 bases between. The CDR3: CASSSTLGEVAEAFF. DNA of the CDR3: TGTGCCAGCAGTTCCACGCTCGGGGAAGTAGCTGAAGCTTTCTTT.

CDR3 amino acids: CASSIPGNYGYTF. The CDR3 nucleotides are TGTGCCAGTAGTATCCCGGGGAACTATGGCTACACCTTC. The chain joins TRBV19 to TRBJ1-2; D uncertain. CDR3 length: 13 residues. Germline loops: CDR1 LNHDA, CDR2 SQIVND (reference sequence). Trimming stripped 3 bases from V and 2 bases from J, with 7 bases between. The variable domain in full, with the rest retrieved from reference TRBV19 and TRBJ1-2, is DGGITQSPKYLFRKEGQNVTLSCEQNLNHDAMYWYRQDPGQGLRLIYYSQIVNDFQKGDIAEGYSVSREKKESFPLTVTSAQKNPTAFYLCASSIPGNYGYTFGSGTRLTVV.

The V gene is TRBV4-2, the J gene TRBJ1-2; TRBD1 matches 7 bases. CDR3 length: 16 amino acids. Germline loops: CDR1 LGHNA, CDR2 YNFKEQ. The V and J ends lost 1 base and 0 bases, in that order; junction bases with no gene match: 5. This CDR3 is CASSQASGQSNYGYTF. The CDR3 DNA sequence: TGTGCCAGCAGCCAAGCTTCGGGACAGTCTAACTATGGCTACACCTTC.

The J gene is TRBJ1-6, the V gene TRBV15; D ambiguous. The CDR3 runs 17 residues. Germline assignment: CDR1 LNHNV and CDR2 YYDKDF (reference sequence). V was cut by 9 bases and J by 0 bases, with 18 bases left in between. CDR3 protein: CATSGGGLSSYNSPLHF. CDR3 nucleotide sequence: TGTGCCACTAGTGGAGGAGGACTCAGCTCCTATAATTCACCCCTCCACTTT.

This chain uses TRBV18 with TRBJ2-1; tentatively, D is TRBD2 (6 bases). The germline CDR1 and CDR2 sequences are KGHSH and LQKENI. V gave up 0 bases and J gave up 5 bases, with 11 bases separating them. The CDR3 runs to 15 residues. CDR3 residues: CASSPPGTENNEQFF. CDR3 coding DNA: TGTGCCAGCTCACCACCCGGGACTGAGAACAATGAGCAGTTCTTC.